Shown below are 27 T cell receptor beta chains from a single sample sequenced in a study of blood T cells in healthy people across ages. It was with a sample-barcoded 5' primer and a J-beta primer mix that a second PCR of roughly 7 to 11 cycles was run. TCRdb passed the 5' RACE reads through MiXCR, listing each CDR3 protein once. The table lists about 770,000 distinct CDR3 sequences, around 43% of them singletons. Sequenced: blood. Receptors were obtained from a man aged 55 to 70 in good health.

This clonotype was recorded only once. V is TRBV19 and J is TRBJ1-4, with a tentative D call TRBD1 (6 bases). CDR1 LNHDA and CDR2 SQIVND come from the germline V gene (reference sequence). The ends were cut back, 4 bases at V and 11 bases at J, with 17 bases in the middle. The CDR3 length is 14 residues. The CDR3, as DNA: TGTGCCAGTAGTAACGACAGGACCCAAGAGAAACTGTTTTTT. It translates to CASSNDRTQEKLFF.

This clonotype was observed many times. This chain links TRBV14 with TRBJ2-1; TRBD2 matches 10 bases. Unmatched junction bases numbered 6, after V lost 6 bases and J lost 4 bases. The CDR3 runs to 15 residues. Germline V gene data show CDR1 as SGHDN and CDR2 as FVKESK. The CDR3 spells CASSPLAGAYNEQFF. The CDR3 region has the DNA TGTGCCAGCAGTCCTCTAGCGGGGGCATACAATGAGCAGTTCTTC.

Comments on this clonotype: Germline and junction disagree at one end, which may indicate a read error. The chain joins TRBV9 to TRBJ1-1; D remains unclear. The CDR3 totals 12 residues. Germline V gene data show CDR1 as SGDLS and CDR2 as YYNGEE. The CDR3: CTSSVWEGEAFF. The CDR3 DNA sequence: TGTACCAGCAGCGTATGGGAGGGCGAAGCTTTCTTT.

V gene TRBV7-9 combines with J gene TRBJ2-1; possible D gene TRBD1, 6 bases. TRBJ2-7 matches the DNA end more closely, so the J call is doubtful. The CDR3 runs to 15 residues. In germline, CDR1 is SEHNR, CDR2 FQNEAQ (reference sequence). CDR3 loop: CASSLAVQGRDEQYF. In nucleotides, the CDR3 is TGTGCCAGCAGCTTAGCGGTACAGGGTAGAGACGAGCAGTACTTC.

V is TRBV27 and J is TRBJ2-5; a possible D gene is TRBD1 (6 bases). This CDR3 contains 14 residues. Germline V lookup: CDR1 MNHEY, CDR2 SMNVEV (reference sequence). V lost 6 bases and J 1 base, leaving 12 bases between the germline ends. CDR3 bases: TGTGCCAGCAGACTTGACAGGTCCCAAGAGACCCAGTACTTC. Its translation: CASRLDRSQETQYF.

The J gene is TRBJ2-3, the V gene TRBV20-1; D uncertain. Germline CDR1 reads DFQATT; CDR2 reads SNEGSKA (reference sequence). Trimming took 4 bases from V and 6 from J, leaving 11 bases between them. The CDR3 runs 12 residues. The CDR3 reads CSATGASDTQYF. The CDR3, as DNA: TGCAGTGCTACGGGTGCGAGCGATACGCAGTATTTT.

This clonotype was seen a handful of times. This chain uses TRBV12-3 or TRBV12-4 with TRBJ1-5; possibly TRBD1 for D (6 bases). The CDR3 totals 15 residues. The ends were cut back, 4 bases at V and 7 bases at J, with 17 bases in the middle. The CDR3 protein is CASSSGHFKEQPQHF. CDR3 coding DNA: TGTGCCAGCAGTTCGGGACACTTTAAGGAGCAGCCCCAGCATTTT.

The chain uses TRBV7-8 and TRBJ2-7; D is possibly TRBD2 (5 bases). Trimming took 1 base from V and 2 from J, leaving 15 bases between them. Germline CDR1 reads SGHVS; CDR2 reads FQNEAQ. The CDR3 has 16 residues. CDR3 nucleotide sequence: TGTGCCAGCAGCTTAGACGGGGATGGCGAGACCTACGAGCAGTACTTC. Protein: CASSLDGDGETYEQYF.

This clonotype was detected once. This chain uses TRBV7-9 with TRBJ2-1, with D unclear. Germline assignment: CDR1 SEHNR and CDR2 FQNEAQ (reference sequence). The CDR3 is 14 amino acids. V lost 5 bases, J lost 5 bases, and 13 bases lay in between. In DNA form, the CDR3 reads TGTGCCAGCAGCCGCCCCGGCTCACACAATGAGCAGTTCTTC. Amino acids: CASSRPGSHNEQFF. Based on the CDR3 plus reference TRBV7-9 and TRBJ2-1, the full variable domain is DTGVSQNPRHKITKRGQNVTFRCDPISEHNRLYWYRQTLGQGPEFLTYFQNEAQLEKSRLLSDRFSAERPKGSFSTLEIQRTEQGDSAMYLCASSRPGSHNEQFFGPGTRLTVL.

The chain links TRBV29-1 to TRBJ1-6, with unresolved D. Trimming cost V 6 bases and J 0 bases, with 6 bases left between them. The CDR3 has 13 residues. Looked up from germline, CDR1 is SQVTM and CDR2 is ANQGSEA. The CDR3 spells CSVGSSYNSPLHF. CDR3 nucleotides: TGCAGCGTGGGAAGCTCCTATAATTCACCCCTCCACTTT.

The chain carries TRBV11-3 and TRBJ2-1, with a weak D call TRBD2 (6 bases). The assigned J gene may be wrong: the sequence end matches TRBJ2-7 better. Per germline, CDR1 SGHNT and CDR2 YENEEA. This CDR3 spans 15 amino acids. Here the CDR3 reads CASSLSGDLYNEQYF. CDR3 coding DNA: TGTGCCAGCAGCTTATCGGGGGACCTTTACAATGAGCAGTACTTC.

This clonotype appeared a few times. This chain connects TRBV5-1 to TRBJ2-1; D gene uncertain. There are 16 residues in the CDR3. V was trimmed by 0 bases and J by 1 base, leaving 11 bases between them. The germline gives CDR1 SGHRS, CDR2 YFSETQ. CDR3 sequence: CASSLASGYSYNEQFF. For the CDR3, the DNA is TGCGCCAGCAGCTTGGCCTCCGGGTATTCCTACAATGAGCAGTTCTTC.

The chain uses TRBV20-1 and TRBJ1-4; D remains unclear. V lost 4 bases and J lost 7, with 13 bases in between. The length of the CDR3 is 13 residues. The germline V gene has CDR1 DFQATT and CDR2 SNEGSKA (reference sequence). CDR3 region: CSAKGPLGEKLFF. CDR3 in DNA: TGCAGTGCTAAAGGTCCATTGGGTGAAAAACTGTTTTTT.

V and J are TRBV9 and TRBJ1-2; D unclear. CDR1 and CDR2 from the germline V gene are SGDLS and YYNGEE. The CDR3 covers 14 residues. V was cut by 0 bases and J by 7 bases, with 13 bases left in between. The DNA of the CDR3 is TGTGCCAGCAGCGTAGTCCCCTCGGGCAGTGGCTACACCTTC. Translating gives CASSVVPSGSGYTF.

The J gene is TRBJ2-4, the V gene TRBV7-8; 12 bases map to TRBD2. CDR1 SGHVS and CDR2 FQNEAQ come from the germline V gene. The length of the CDR3 is 16 residues. The junction had 14 bases not matched to a gene; V was cut back by 5 bases and J by 12 bases. CDR3 loop: CASSPRLAGDQFGQYF. The CDR3, as DNA: TGTGCCAGCAGCCCGCGACTAGCGGGGGATCAGTTTGGTCAGTACTTC. Looking up the rest from reference TRBV7-8 and TRBJ2-4 gives the full variable domain: GAGVSQSPRYKVAKRGQDVALRCDPISGHVSLFWYQQALGQGPEFLTYFQNEAQLDKSGLPSDRFFAERPEGSVSTLKIQRTQQEDSAVYLCASSPRLAGDQFGQYFGAGTRLSVL.

This chain links TRBV7-9 with TRBJ2-7, with D maybe TRBD1 (6 bases). The germline gives CDR1 SEHNR, CDR2 FQNEAQ (reference sequence). The CDR3 spans 16 residues. Trimming took off 1 base at V and 2 bases at J, with 15 bases between the two ends. DNA of the CDR3: TGTGCCAGCAGCTTAGTAGGGAAGAGGGACACCTACGAGCAGTACTTC. It encodes CASSLVGKRDTYEQYF.

The chain has TRBV3-1 and TRBJ2-5; TRBD2 matches at 9 bases. V was pared by 3 bases and J by 5 bases, with 16 bases of the junction left unmatched. Germline V gene data show CDR1 as LGHDT and CDR2 as YNNKEL (reference sequence). The CDR3 runs to 18 residues. Here the CDR3 reads CASSHQLGGGAEVETQYF. The CDR3 DNA reads TGTGCCAGCAGCCATCAGCTGGGCGGGGGGGCTGAAGTGGAGACCCAGTACTTC.

A word on this clonotype: One end of the junction varies from germline; a read error may be responsible. This chain connects TRBV15 to TRBJ2-1, with a weak D call TRBD1 (5 bases). There are 12 residues in the CDR3. Germline CDR1 LNHNV, CDR2 YYDKDF (reference sequence). Here the CDR3 DNA reads TGTGCCACCAGCCTAAACAGGATTGAGCGGTTCTTC. It yields the protein CATSLNRIERFF.

This chain's CDR3 is CASSLSVAGGADTQYF. The DNA for the CDR3 is TGTGCCAGCAGCTTATCGGTCGCGGGGGGGGCAGATACGCAGTATTTT. The gene calls are TRBV5-5 and TRBJ2-3; 9 bases agree with TRBD2. This CDR3 has 16 amino acids. The V gene end was trimmed by 2 bases and the J gene end by 4 bases; junction bases not matched to a gene: 8. The V gene's germline CDR1 is SGHKS and CDR2 YYEKEE (reference sequence).

This clonotype was seen a few times. The genes are TRBV6-1 and TRBJ2-7; D might be TRBD1 (5 bases). V lost 7 bases and J 1 base, leaving 17 bases between the germline ends. There are 15 residues in the CDR3. Germline CDR1 reads MNHNS; CDR2 reads SASEGT. Here the CDR3 reads CASTGIWTTSYEQYF. CDR3 nucleotides: TGTGCCAGCACTGGTATATGGACAACTTCCTACGAGCAGTACTTC.

The chain uses TRBV6-2 or TRBV6-3 and TRBJ2-3; a weak D match, TRBD2 (6 bases). Germline V gives CDR1 MNHEY, CDR2 SVGEGT. Trimming shortened V by 5 bases and J by 4 bases, and 16 bases separated the two germline ends. The CDR3 is 15 residues long. The CDR3 DNA reads TGTGCCAGCAGTGACTGGGGGTCTAGCGCAGATACGCAGTATTTT. It yields the protein CASSDWGSSADTQYF.

The V and J genes are TRBV9 and TRBJ2-5; the D gene could be TRBD1 or TRBD2 (5 bases each). The V end was cut by 0 bases, the J end by 2 bases, with 14 bases between. The V gene's germline CDR1 is SGDLS and CDR2 YYNGEE. This CDR3 region has 16 residues. The CDR3 region is CASSVGGTASQETQYF. CDR3 in DNA: TGTGCCAGCAGCGTAGGGGGGACGGCGTCTCAAGAGACCCAGTACTTC.

This clonotype was counted only a few times. The CDR3: CATSDRSTHMNTEAFF. As DNA, the CDR3 is TGTGCCACCTCAGACAGGAGTACGCACATGAACACTGAAGCTTTCTTT. The chain recombines TRBV10-3 with TRBJ1-1; a possible D gene is TRBD1 (6 bases). The V end was cut by 10 bases, the J end by 0 bases, with 21 bases between. Germline values: CDR1 ENHRY, CDR2 SYGVKD. The length of the CDR3 is 16 residues.

In its sample, this clonotype was seen a few times. This chain connects TRBV20-1 to TRBJ1-1; D gene ambiguous. CDR1 is DFQATT and CDR2 is SNEGSKA in the germline V gene (reference sequence). This CDR3 comprises 13 residues. V gave up 0 bases and J gave up 1 base, with 6 bases separating them. CDR3 sequence reads: CSARDPRNTEAFF. The DNA for the CDR3 is TGCAGTGCTAGAGATCCCCGGAACACTGAAGCTTTCTTT.

This clonotype was seen a few times. The genes are TRBV7-9 and TRBJ1-2; TRBD1 is a possible D gene (5 bases). V shed 5 bases and J shed 0 bases, with 16 bases lying between them. There are 16 residues in the CDR3. CDR1 SEHNR and CDR2 FQNEAQ come from the germline V gene (reference sequence). The CDR3 DNA sequence: TGTGCCAGCAGCCCTCCCCTGGGGGGTACTAACTATGGCTACACCTTC. This encodes CASSPPLGGTNYGYTF.

The chain is built from TRBV7-2 and TRBJ2-1; D unclear. Trimming took off 1 base at V and 10 bases at J, with 11 bases between the two ends. Germline values: CDR1 SGHTA, CDR2 FQGNSA. There are 13 residues in the CDR3. This CDR3 reads CASSLVRAREQFF. DNA for the CDR3: TGTGCCAGCAGCTTAGTTCGGGCCCGCGAGCAGTTCTTC.

The genes are TRBV4-2 and TRBJ1-1, with D hard to call. The CDR3 extends over 15 amino acids. Germline V gene sequence: CDR1 LGHNA, CDR2 YNFKEQ. Trimming stripped 0 bases from V and 0 bases from J, with 8 bases between. In nucleotides, the CDR3 is TGTGCCAGCAGCCAAGATAGTATGATGAACACTGAAGCTTTCTTT. Translating it yields CASSQDSMMNTEAFF.